Presented here are 2 T cell receptor beta chains from one specimen sequenced in a study of blood T cell repertoires in COVID-19. This table comes from immunoSEQ multiplex PCR, and its TCRdb copy is limited to in-frame clones, with some not included. The table has 150,000 to 200,000 clones, 76% seen once. The sequenced material came from PBMCs or T cells enriched from blood (not recorded which). The origin of the receptors is a woman aged 45-60 years with acute COVID-19.

This clone has only a few counts. V gene TRBV6-6 combines with J gene TRBJ1-4; a possible D gene is TRBD1 (5 bases). Trimming left V 0 bases short and J 8 bases short, with 13 bases between. The V gene's germline CDR1 is MNHNY and CDR2 SVGAGI (reference sequence). This CDR3 is 15 amino acids long. CDR3 nucleotides: TGTGCCAGCAGTTACTCTTCCATGGAGGGGGAAAAACTGTTTTTT. Its translation: CASSYSSMEGEKLFF.

The gene calls are TRBV6-5 and TRBJ1-2, with 10 bases fitting TRBD1. The V gene's germline CDR1 is MNHEY and CDR2 SVGAGI. V lost 5 bases, J lost 8 bases, and 5 bases stayed unmatched. CDR3 length: 13 amino acids. The CDR3 is CASSRQGAWGYTF. CDR3 bases: TGTGCCAGCAGTCGACAGGGGGCTTGGGGCTACACCTTC.